This T cell receptor beta chain was sequenced during a study of sequential checkpoint blockade in melanoma. Study at large: Patients were randomized 1:1 to nivolumab-then-ipilimumab or ipilimumab-then-nivolumab first-line. After both sequences, patients received maintenance nivolumab.

Treatment reported: randomized to nivolumab then ipilimumab (arm A) or the reverse (arm B). Sorted cells were live CD3+CD8+, lacking CD19 and CD56, from PBMCs. The CDR3 consists of 13 residues. CDR1 ENHRY and CDR2 SYGVKD come from the germline V gene. With 8 bases clipped from V and 5 bases from J, the junction kept 4 bases outside the gene matches. The protocol was immunoSEQ multiplex PCR, while the TCRdb copy is restricted to in-frame clones and leaves out a portion. Seen here are approximately 34,000 clones, just under 85% observed once, and the top ten hold 4.5% to 7%. The TCR originated in a human donor with melanoma. The chain carries TRBV10-3 and TRBJ1-4, with 8 bases fitting TRBD1. Here the sequenced sample was CD8+ T cells sorted from blood (inferred from file names), taken from a patient given nivolumab and ipilimumab in sequence. CDR3 amino acids: CAIWAGGNEKLFF. CDR3 DNA: TGTGCCATCTGGGCAGGGGGCAATGAAAAACTGTTTTTT.